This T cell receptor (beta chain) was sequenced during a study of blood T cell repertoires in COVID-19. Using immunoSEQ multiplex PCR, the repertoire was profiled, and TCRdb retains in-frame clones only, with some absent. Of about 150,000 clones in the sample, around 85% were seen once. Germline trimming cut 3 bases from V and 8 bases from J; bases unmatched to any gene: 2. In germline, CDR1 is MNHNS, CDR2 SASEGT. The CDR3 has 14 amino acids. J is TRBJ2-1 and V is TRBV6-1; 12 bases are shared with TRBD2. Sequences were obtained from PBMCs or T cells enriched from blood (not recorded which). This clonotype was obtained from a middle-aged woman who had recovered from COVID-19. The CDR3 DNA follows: TGTGCCAGCAGTGAGACTAGCGGGAGTGATGAGCAGTTCTTC. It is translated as CASSETSGSDEQFF.